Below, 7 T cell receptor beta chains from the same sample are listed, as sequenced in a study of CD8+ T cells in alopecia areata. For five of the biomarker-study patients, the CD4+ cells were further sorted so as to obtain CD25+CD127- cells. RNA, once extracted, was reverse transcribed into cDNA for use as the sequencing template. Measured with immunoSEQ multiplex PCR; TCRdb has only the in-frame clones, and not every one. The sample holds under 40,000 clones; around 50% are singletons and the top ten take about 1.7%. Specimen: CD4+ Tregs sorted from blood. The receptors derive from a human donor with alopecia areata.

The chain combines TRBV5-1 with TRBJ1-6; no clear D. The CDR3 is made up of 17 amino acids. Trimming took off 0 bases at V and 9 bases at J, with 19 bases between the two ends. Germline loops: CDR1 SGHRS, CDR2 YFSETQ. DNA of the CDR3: TGCGCCAGCAGCTTGGGATTCGTCCGGGAGGTTTCTTCACCCCTCCACTTT. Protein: CASSLGFVREVSSPLHF.

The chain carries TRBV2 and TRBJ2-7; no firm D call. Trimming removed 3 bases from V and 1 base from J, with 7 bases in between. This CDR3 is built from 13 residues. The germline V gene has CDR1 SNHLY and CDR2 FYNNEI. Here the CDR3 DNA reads TGTGCCAGCAGTGAGTGGGGTTCCTACGAGCAGTACTTC. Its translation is CASSEWGSYEQYF.

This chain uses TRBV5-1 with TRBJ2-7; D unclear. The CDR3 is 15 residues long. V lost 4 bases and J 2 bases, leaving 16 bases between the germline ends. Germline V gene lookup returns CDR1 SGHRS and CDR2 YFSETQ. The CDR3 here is CASSQAGPGTYEQYF. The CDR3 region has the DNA TGCGCCAGCAGCCAAGCAGGTCCCGGCACCTACGAGCAGTACTTC. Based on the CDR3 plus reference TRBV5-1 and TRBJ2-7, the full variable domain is KAGVTQTPRYLIKTRGQQVTLSCSPISGHRSVSWYQQTPGQGLQFLFEYFSETQRNKGNFPGRFSGRQFSNSRSEMNVSTLELGDSALYLCASSQAGPGTYEQYFGPGTRLTVT.

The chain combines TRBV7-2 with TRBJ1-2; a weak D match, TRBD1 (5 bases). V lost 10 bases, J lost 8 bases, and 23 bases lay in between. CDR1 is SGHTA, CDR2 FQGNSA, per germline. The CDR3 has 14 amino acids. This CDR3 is CATRPGGYAGGYTF. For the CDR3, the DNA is TGTGCCACCCGACCCGGGGGTTACGCGGGGGGCTACACCTTC.

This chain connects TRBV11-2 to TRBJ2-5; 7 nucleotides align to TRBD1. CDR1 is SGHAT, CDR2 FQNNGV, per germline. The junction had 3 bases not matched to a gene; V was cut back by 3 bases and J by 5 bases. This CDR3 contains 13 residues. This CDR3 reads CASSLTGMETQYF. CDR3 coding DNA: TGTGCCAGCAGCTTGACAGGGATGGAGACCCAGTACTTC. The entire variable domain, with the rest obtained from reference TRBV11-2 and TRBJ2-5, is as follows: EAGVAQSPRYKIIEKRQSVAFWCNPISGHATLYWYQQILGQGPKLLIQFQNNGVVDDSQLPKDRFSAERLKGVDSTLKIQPAKLEDSAVYLCASSLTGMETQYFGPGTRLLVL.

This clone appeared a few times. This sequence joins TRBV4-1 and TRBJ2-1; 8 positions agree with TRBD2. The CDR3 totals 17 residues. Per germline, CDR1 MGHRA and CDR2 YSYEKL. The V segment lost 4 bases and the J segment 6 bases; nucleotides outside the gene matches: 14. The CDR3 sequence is CASSRAPSGGEGNEQFF. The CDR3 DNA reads TGCGCCAGCAGCCGAGCGCCGAGCGGGGGAGAAGGCAATGAGCAGTTCTTC.

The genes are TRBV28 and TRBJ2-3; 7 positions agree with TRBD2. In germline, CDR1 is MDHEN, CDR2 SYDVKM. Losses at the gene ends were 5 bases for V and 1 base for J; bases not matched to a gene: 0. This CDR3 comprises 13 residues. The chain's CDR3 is CASSLAGTDTQYF. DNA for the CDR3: TGTGCCAGCAGTCTAGCGGGCACAGATACGCAGTATTTT.